A selection of T cell receptor beta chains follows, all from one sample in a study of tumor and adjacent non-tumor tissue in lung cancer. TCRdb ran MiXCR on the multiplex PCR reads and lists one entry per CDR3 protein. Among 65,000 to 75,000 distinct CDR3 sequences listed, around three quarters were seen once. Sequences were obtained from lung tumor tissue. These receptors came from a man in his 60s with non-small cell lung cancer. CDR3s include the opening cysteine and the closing phenylalanine or tryptophan. Fields, in order: clone size, V gene, J gene, D gene, CDR3 protein, CDR3 DNA. A D gene is named only where the DNA matches it firmly. Size is omitted from some rows. Given values are once, few, many or a class for expanded clones.

size: once; V: TRBV6-6; J: TRBJ2-5; D: -; CDR3: CARGYSWSPAEETQYF; DNA: TGTGCCAGAGGTTACTCGTGGTCACCGGCGGAAGAGACCCAGTACTTC
size: -; V: TRBV20-1; J: TRBJ2-5; D: -; CDR3: CSAREQIQTQYF; DNA: TGCAGTGCTAGGGAACAGATCCAGACCCAGTACTTC
size: many; V: TRBV6-5; J: TRBJ1-2; D: -; CDR3: CASTLRPRGEGYTF; DNA: TGTGCCAGCACCCTACGACCCCGGGGAGAAGGCTACACCTTC
size: -; V: TRBV20-1; J: TRBJ2-7; D: -; CDR3: CSARDVPQDLIYEQYF; DNA: TGCAGTGCTAGAGACGTTCCCCAGGATCTTATCTACGAGCAGTACTTC
size: -; V: TRBV20-1; J: TRBJ2-7; D: -; CDR3: CIATIQGYVQYF; DNA: TGCATTGCTACCATACAGGGCTACGTGCAGTACTTC
size: -; V: TRBV6-6; J: TRBJ2-7; D: TRBD2; CDR3: CARSYSLAGDRNEQYF; DNA: TGTGCCAGAAGTTACTCACTAGCGGGAGACAGGAACGAACAGTACTTC
size: -; V: TRBV20-1; J: TRBJ1-2; D: -; CDR3: CSAYGGGYIYTF; DNA: TGCAGTGCCTACGGCGGGGGTTATATCTACACCTTC
size: -; V: TRBV12-3/TRBV12-4; J: TRBJ2-3; D: -; CDR3: CASSLSSGTDTQYF; DNA: TGTGCCAGCAGTTTAAGCAGTGGCACAGATACGCAGTATTTT
size: few; V: TRBV5-6; J: TRBJ2-7; D: -; CDR3: CARRLVRGNREQYF; DNA: TGTGCCAGAAGATTGGTTAGGGGTAACAGAGAGCAGTACTTC
size: -; V: TRBV20-1; J: TRBJ2-3; D: TRBD1; CDR3: CNARGQITDTQYF; DNA: TGCAATGCACGGGGACAGATCACAGATACGCAGTATTTT
size: -; V: TRBV20-1; J: TRBJ1-4; D: -; CDR3: CNAPGQGAEKLYF; DNA: TGCAATGCTCCGGGACAAGGGGCTGAAAAACTGTATTTT
size: -; V: TRBV30; J: TRBJ1-1; D: -; CDR3: CACAGQGNTEAFF; DNA: TGTGCCTGTGCCGGTCAGGGTAACACTGAAGCTTTCTTT
size: few; V: TRBV24-1; J: TRBJ2-3; D: TRBD1; CDR3: CATSAGTGVTDTQYF; DNA: TGTGCCACCAGTGCCGGGACAGGGGTCACAGATACGCAGTATTTT
size: -; V: TRBV29-1; J: TRBJ2-3; D: TRBD2; CDR3: CRVVAGAGSTDTQYF; DNA: TGTAGGGTAGTTGCGGGAGCGGGTAGCACAGATACGCAGTATTTT
size: -; V: TRBV11-1; J: TRBJ2-7; D: -; CDR3: CTSRRNRIIHEQYF; DNA: TGTACCAGCAGGCGGAATAGGATTATCCACGAGCAGTACTTC
size: -; V: TRBV20-1; J: TRBJ2-3; D: TRBD2; CDR3: CSGVRGDFQADKQYF; DNA: TGCAGTGGTGTACGGGGGGACTTTCAAGCAGATAAGCAGTATTTT
size: -; V: TRBV6-6; J: TRBJ2-1; D: -; CDR3: CASNPRVWDEQFF; DNA: TGTGCCAGCAATCCACGTGTATGGGATGAGCAGTTCTTC
size: -; V: TRBV20-1; J: TRBJ2-3; D: TRBD2; CDR3: CGARVGGITDKQYF; DNA: TGCGGTGCTAGAGTCGGGGGGATAACAGATAAGCAGTATTTT
size: once; V: TRBV6-1; J: TRBJ1-5; D: -; CDR3: CACTPLNRRYSNQPQHF; DNA: TGTGCCTGCACCCCTCTTAACAGGAGGTATAGCAATCAGCCCCAGCATTTT
size: -; V: TRBV20-1; J: TRBJ2-2; D: TRBD2; CDR3: CSPTLAGGSETGELFF; DNA: TGCAGTCCTACTTTAGCGGGAGGGTCGGAGACCGGGGAGCTGTTCTTT
size: -; V: TRBV5-6; J: TRBJ2-6; D: -; CDR3: CASLSSRAKVLTF; DNA: TGTGCCAGTCTTAGCTCTAGGGCCAAAGTCCTGACTTTC
size: -; V: TRBV6-1; J: TRBJ1-2; D: -; CDR3: CVSSEDVRSYGYTF; DNA: TGTGTCAGTAGTGAGGATGTCAGATCATATGGCTACACCTTC
size: few; V: TRBV20-1; J: TRBJ2-3; D: -; CDR3: CSAERTGTDTHYF; DNA: TGTAGTGCTGAGCGAACAGGCACAGATACGCACTATTTT
size: once; V: TRBV20-1; J: TRBJ2-5; D: -; CDR3: CSARPVASVRETQYF; DNA: TGCAGTGCAAGACCAGTAGCATCAGTCCGAGAGACCCAGTACTTC
size: -; V: TRBV10-1; J: TRBJ2-3; D: -; CDR3: CDSSEAWTAGIDTQYF; DNA: TGCGACAGCAGTGAAGCCTGGACAGCGGGCATAGATACGCAGTATTTT
size: -; V: TRBV5-5; J: TRBJ1-1; D: -; CDR3: CASSRDSRSMNTGAFF; DNA: TGTGCCAGCAGCCGAGATTCTAGGAGCATGAACACTGGAGCTTTCTTT
size: -; V: TRBV12-3/TRBV12-4; J: TRBJ2-1; D: -; CDR3: CASSFDGRTHELFF; DNA: TGTGCCAGCAGTTTTGACGGGAGAACCCATGAGCTGTTCTTC
size: many; V: TRBV20-1; J: TRBJ2-5; D: -; CDR3: CSAYGEDVETQYF; DNA: TGCAGTGCTTACGGAGAGGATGTGGAGACCCAGTACTTC
size: -; V: TRBV20-1; J: TRBJ2-7; D: -; CDR3: CSARDRDRSFYEQYF; DNA: TGCAGTGCTAGAGATCGCGACAGAAGCTTCTACGAGCAGTACTTC
size: -; V: TRBV5-5; J: TRBJ1-5; D: -; CDR3: CASSLVGGASNQPQHF; DNA: TGTGCCAGCAGCTTGGTGGGAGGAGCCAGCAATCAGCCCCAGCATTTT
size: -; V: TRBV6-1; J: TRBJ2-7; D: -; CDR3: CASSEASVPTRGHF; DNA: TGTGCCAGCAGTGAAGCAAGTGTACCTACCCGCGGTCACTTC
size: -; V: TRBV6-5; J: TRBJ2-2; D: -; CDR3: CASSYVGSRGLFF; DNA: TGTGCCAGCAGTTACGTTGGTAGCAGGGGGCTGTTTTTT
size: -; V: TRBV6-1; J: TRBJ2-6; D: -; CDR3: CANRSQAVANVLTF; DNA: TGTGCCAACAGATCCCAGGCGGTGGCCAACGTCCTGACTTTC
size: -; V: TRBV28; J: TRBJ2-3; D: TRBD2; CDR3: CARSFLAGTYTQYF; DNA: TGTGCCAGGAGTTTCCTAGCGGGCACATATACGCAGTATTTT
size: -; V: TRBV20-1; J: TRBJ1-6; D: TRBD1; CDR3: CSVRGTGDNPPLHF; DNA: TGCAGTGTTAGGGGGACAGGAGATAATCCACCCCTCCACTTT
size: -; V: TRBV20-1; J: TRBJ2-7; D: -; CDR3: CGGLAEDSYEQYF; DNA: TGTGGTGGCTTAGCGGAGGATTCCTACGAGCAGTACTTC
size: -; V: TRBV29-1; J: TRBJ2-3; D: -; CDR3: CSVAERRDTQYF; DNA: TGTAGCGTAGCCGAGCGGAGAGATACGCAGTATTTT
size: many; V: TRBV12-3/TRBV12-4; J: TRBJ2-3; D: TRBD2; CDR3: CASSGTSGTDTQYF; DNA: TGTGCCAGCAGCGGGACTAGCGGCACAGATACGCAGTATTTT
size: few; V: TRBV5-1; J: TRBJ2-7; D: -; CDR3: CASSYRAGTEQYF; DNA: TGCGCCAGCAGCTACAGGGCCGGGACCGAGCAGTACTTC
size: -; V: TRBV20-1; J: TRBJ1-2; D: TRBD1; CDR3: CSARDGTGYNYTF; DNA: TGCAGTGCTAGAGATGGGACAGGGTATAACTACACCTTC
size: -; V: TRBV5-4; J: TRBJ2-5; D: TRBD2; CDR3: CVSSLLAGGEETQYF; DNA: TGTGTCAGCAGCTTGCTAGCGGGAGGGGAAGAGACCCAATACTTC
size: -; V: TRBV20-1; J: TRBJ2-3; D: TRBD1; CDR3: CSARTGETTDTQYF; DNA: TGCAGTGCAAGAACAGGGGAGACCACAGATACGCAGTATTTT
size: -; V: TRBV3-1; J: TRBJ2-4; D: TRBD2; CDR3: CASSPSAGGGAKNIQYF; DNA: TGTGCCAGCAGCCCCTCCGCGGGGGGAGGCGCCAAAAACATTCAGTACTTC
size: -; V: TRBV20-1; J: TRBJ2-5; D: -; CDR3: CSVRQRGVRETQYF; DNA: TGCAGTGTTAGACAGCGAGGAGTTAGGGAGACCCAGTACTTC
size: -; V: TRBV20-1; J: TRBJ2-1; D: -; CDR3: CNVSDRQGNNEQFF; DNA: TGCAATGTTAGTGACAGGCAAGGTAACAATGAGCAGTTCTTC
size: -; V: TRBV6-2/TRBV6-3; J: TRBJ2-1; D: TRBD1; CDR3: CASSYRTGTGIYNEQFF; DNA: TGTGCCAGCAGTTACCGGACCGGGACAGGGATCTACAATGAGCAGTTCTTC
size: -; V: TRBV29-1; J: TRBJ2-7; D: -; CDR3: CSVRSDYEQHF; DNA: TGCAGCGTTCGTAGCGACTACGAGCAACACTTC
size: -; V: TRBV20-1; J: TRBJ2-6; D: TRBD2; CDR3: CSVRVQRDRSGANVLTF; DNA: TGCAGTGTTAGAGTTCAGCGGGATCGCTCTGGTGCCAACGTCCTGACTTTC
size: few; V: TRBV6-1; J: TRBJ1-1; D: -; CDR3: CASSALACAEAFF; DNA: TGTGCCAGCTCAGCTTTGGCATGCGCTGAAGCTTTCTTT
size: few; V: TRBV29-1; J: TRBJ2-5; D: -; CDR3: CSARALDMQETQYF; DNA: TGTAGCGCCCGAGCGTTAGACATGCAAGAGACCCAGTACTTC
size: few; V: TRBV29-1; J: TRBJ2-7; D: -; CDR3: CSVEERNYEQYF; DNA: TGCAGCGTTGAAGAACGGAACTATGAGCAGTACTTC
size: -; V: TRBV6-5; J: TRBJ2-7; D: -; CDR3: CTSSSISSYEQYF; DNA: TGTACCAGCAGTTCTATTAGCTCCTACGAACAGTACTTC
size: -; V: TRBV11-1; J: TRBJ2-5; D: TRBD2; CDR3: CASSSGLVEGETQYF; DNA: TGTGCCAGCAGCTCGGGACTAGTAGAGGGGGAGACCCAGTACTTC
size: -; V: TRBV6-5; J: TRBJ1-6; D: -; CDR3: CASSYSGSPFHF; DNA: TGTGCCAGCAGTTACTCTGGGTCACCCTTCCACTTT
size: -; V: TRBV6-2/TRBV6-3; J: TRBJ2-2; D: -; CDR3: CASGYYYAGELFF; DNA: TGTGCCAGCGGTTACTATTACGCCGGGGAGCTGTTTTTT